This TCR beta chain was found in a study of a mutant IDH1 vaccine in newly diagnosed glioma. CDR1 is SQVTM and CDR2 is ANQGSEA in the germline V gene. The CDR3 extends over 15 amino acids. Trimming stripped 0 bases from V and 2 bases from J, with 13 bases between. As to this clone: Its antigen is unknown.

Specified time point: week 11, during vaccination. Each dose delivered 300 ug of mutant IDH1 20-mer peptide subcutaneously with imiquimod. TCRdb's table, derived via immunoSEQ multiplex PCR, lists solely in-frame clones and lacks some. The data contain about 52,000 clones, about 91% of them singletons. This chain connects TRBV29-1 to TRBJ2-5; D may match TRBD1 or TRBD2 (5 bases each). The sequencing used PBMCs, collected from a glioma patient whose treatment included an IDH1 peptide vaccine. The source of this sequence is a man aged 45-65 years with glioma. This chain's CDR3 is CSVEDVGEKQETQYF. The DNA of the CDR3 is TGCAGCGTTGAAGATGTAGGGGAGAAACAAGAGACCCAGTACTTC.